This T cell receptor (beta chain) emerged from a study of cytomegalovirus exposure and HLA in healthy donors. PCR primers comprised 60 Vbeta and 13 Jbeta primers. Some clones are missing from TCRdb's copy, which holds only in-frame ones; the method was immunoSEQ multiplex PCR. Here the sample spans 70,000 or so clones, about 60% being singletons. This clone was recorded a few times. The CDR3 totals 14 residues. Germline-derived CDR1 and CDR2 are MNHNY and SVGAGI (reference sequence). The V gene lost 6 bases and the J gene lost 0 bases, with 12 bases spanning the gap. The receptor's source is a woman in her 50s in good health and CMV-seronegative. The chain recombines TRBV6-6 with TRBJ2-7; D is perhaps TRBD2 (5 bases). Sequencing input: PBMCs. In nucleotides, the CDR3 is TGTGCCAGCAGCCATCCGGGGAGCTCCTACGAGCAGTACTTC. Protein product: CASSHPGSSYEQYF.